What follows are 11 T cell receptor beta chains derived from one specimen sequenced in a study of T cell responses to AZD1222 COVID-19 vaccine. Libraries were prepared by immunoSEQ multiplex PCR; TCRdb keeps only in-frame clonotypes and omits some of them. The sample lists around 100,000 clones; 70% to 90% were seen once. This specimen consisted of peripheral blood, obtained on day 0 of AZD1222 vaccination. The source of these receptors is an adult in good health.

The V gene is TRBV2, the J gene TRBJ1-2; the D gene is possibly TRBD1 (5 bases). This CDR3 region has 15 residues. V gave up 0 bases and J gave up 8 bases, with 16 bases separating them. Germline V gene data show CDR1 as SNHLY and CDR2 as FYNNEI. The CDR3 DNA is TGTGCCAGCAGTGAAGCGCTGAGGGGAAAGAACGGCTACACCTTC. Its translation is CASSEALRGKNGYTF.

V and J are TRBV5-4 and TRBJ2-2; maybe TRBD2 (5 bases). Per the germline V gene, CDR1 is SGHNT and CDR2 is YYREEE (reference sequence). V was cut by 1 base and J by 1 base, with 11 bases left in between. This CDR3 has 16 amino acids. DNA for the CDR3: TGTGCCAGCAGCTTGAGGGCGGGTCGGAACACCGGGGAGCTGTTTTTT. Protein sequence: CASSLRAGRNTGELFF.

The CDR3 bases are TGTGCCAGCAGTAAGACCGGGACATATAACACTGAAGCTTTCTTT. Residues: CASSKTGTYNTEAFF. This chain connects TRBV6-5 to TRBJ1-1; possibly TRBD1 for D (6 bases). V lost 5 bases and J 2 bases, leaving 15 bases between the germline ends. CDR1 is MNHEY and CDR2 is SVGAGI in the germline V gene. This CDR3 spans 15 amino acids.

The chain joins TRBV11-2 to TRBJ2-2; D possibly corresponds to TRBD2 (5 bases). This CDR3 comprises 15 residues. V lost 1 base and J lost 7, with 13 bases in between. The germline gives CDR1 SGHAT, CDR2 FQNNGV. In DNA, the CDR3 is TGTGCCAGCAGCTTAGCCTTGGCCGGGGTCGGGGAGCTGTTTTTT. It yields the protein CASSLALAGVGELFF.

The CDR3 loop is CASSLEGTVRSGNTIYF. The CDR3, as DNA: TGTGCCAGCAGCTTAGAGGGGACAGTCCGCTCTGGAAACACCATATATTTT. The V call is TRBV7-9, the J call TRBJ1-3, with 7 bases that match TRBD1. Germline values: CDR1 SEHNR, CDR2 FQNEAQ (reference sequence). There are 17 residues in the CDR3. The J segment lost 0 bases and the V segment lost 1 base, leaving 6 bases of the junction unmatched.

The chain employs TRBV28 and TRBJ2-1; a weak D match, TRBD1 (5 bases). The CDR3 sequence is 15 residues long. V lost 0 bases and J lost 1, with 7 bases in between. Germline V gene lookup returns CDR1 MDHEN and CDR2 SYDVKM. The CDR3 spells CASSLWAGSYNEQFF. The CDR3 region has the DNA TGTGCCAGCAGTTTATGGGCAGGGTCCTACAATGAGCAGTTCTTC. The full variable domain, in which reference TRBV28 and TRBJ2-1 provide the parts outside the CDR3, is DVKVTQSSRYLVKRTGEKVFLECVQDMDHENMFWYRQDPGLGLRLIYFSYDVKMKEKGDIPEGYSVSREKKERFSLILESASTNQTSMYLCASSLWAGSYNEQFFGPGTRLTVL.

The rearrangement uses TRBV18 and TRBJ2-3, with 16 positions matching TRBD2. V lost 3 bases to trimming and J lost 1 base; unmatched junction nucleotides: 7. This CDR3 comprises 19 residues. Germline V gene lookup returns CDR1 KGHSH and CDR2 LQKENI. CDR3 nucleotide sequence: TGTGCCAGCTCACCGGGACTAGCGGGAGGGCCAGTTGGCACAGATACGCAGTATTTT. It yields the protein CASSPGLAGGPVGTDTQYF.

As DNA, the CDR3 is TGTGCATCACAGGGGGTGAACACTGAAGCTTTCTTT. Amino acids: CASQGVNTEAFF. This rearrangement joins TRBV30 to TRBJ1-1; 8 nucleotides line up with TRBD1. CDR1 and CDR2 (germline): GTSNPN, SVGIG (reference sequence). This CDR3 comprises 12 residues.

The CDR3 region has the DNA TGTGCCAGTAGTATGGTGGCCGGCAGCCTCGAGCAGTTCTTC. Its protein is CASSMVAGSLEQFF. The V call is TRBV19, the J call TRBJ2-1; D not certain. Looked up from germline, CDR1 is LNHDA and CDR2 is SQIVND (reference sequence). The CDR3 contains 14 residues. Trimming took off 3 bases at V and 10 bases at J, with 16 bases between the two ends.

This clone showed up just once. The chain couples TRBV29-1 to TRBJ2-7; D is possibly TRBD1 (6 bases). The CDR3 is 12 residues long. The germline gives CDR1 SQVTM, CDR2 ANQGSEA. Trimming took 6 bases from V and 4 from J, leaving 13 bases between them. CDR3 amino acids: CSVKDSEYEQYF. The CDR3 nucleotides are TGCAGCGTAAAGGACAGCGAGTACGAGCAGTACTTC.

The V and J genes are TRBV28 and TRBJ2-1, with 10 bases that match TRBD2. The V gene end was trimmed by 4 bases and the J gene end by 6 bases; junction bases not matched to a gene: 9. CDR1 is MDHEN and CDR2 is SYDVKM in the germline V gene. The CDR3 is 16 amino acids. The CDR3 DNA reads TGTGCCAGCAGTTGGGGCGGGACTAGCGACCGCAATGAGCAGTTCTTC. Residues: CASSWGGTSDRNEQFF.